These T cell receptor beta chains were read from a single sample in a study of metastatic and nonmetastatic thyroid tumors. TCRdb re-called clones via MiXCR from the PCR reads. Among some 7,000 clones listed, 25% to 35% were seen once. Sequenced: adjacent normal tissue. Source of these receptors: a male donor with papillary thyroid cancer or a benign thyroid nodule (not recorded which). Some clones in this sample may be carry-over from other donors' samples. CDR3s include the opening cysteine and the closing phenylalanine or tryptophan. Each record gives: D gene, CDR3 length, clone size, V gene, J gene, CDR3 DNA, CDR3 protein. The D gene is left open where the match is weak. Only some rows state a clone size, as once, few, many or a class for expanded clones.

TRBD1	14	many	TRBV20-1	TRBJ2-5	TGCAGTGCTAGCCCCACAGGGGACCAAGAGACCCAGTACTTC	CSASPTGDQETQYF
TRBD2	15	medium-sized	TRBV11-2	TRBJ2-1	TGTGCCAGCAGCTTAAGCGCGGGGGGGCCCGATGAGCAGTTCTTC	CASSLSAGGPDEQFF
NA	13	many	TRBV7-9	TRBJ1-1	TGTGCCAGCAGCTTAGTGAGACTGGGAGAAGCTTTCTTT	CASSLVRLGEAFF
NA	12	few	TRBV27	TRBJ1-5	TGTGCCAGCAGTTCACCCCCAGGGTACCAGCATTTT	CASSSPPGYQHF
NA	19	many	TRBV10-3	TRBJ2-1	TGTGCCATCAGTACGGGACTTCTCTCATACATTTCCGCTAACAATGAGCAGTTCTTC	CAISTGLLSYISANNEQFF
TRBD1	14	NA	TRBV28	TRBJ1-2	TGTGCCAGCAGTTTATTGGGGACAGGGTATGGCTACACCTTC	CASSLLGTGYGYTF
TRBD1	15	few	TRBV20-1	TRBJ2-7	TGCAGTGCTAGAGGGGAACAGGGGGCATGGTACGAGCAGTACTTC	CSARGEQGAWYEQYF
TRBD2	19	NA	TRBV4-2	TRBJ2-5	TGTGCCAGCAGCCAAGAGAACGGGGTAGCGGGGGGAAGGCAAGAGACCCAGTACTTC	CASSQENGVAGGRQETQYF
TRBD2	17	NA	TRBV11-2	TRBJ2-1	TGTGCCAGCAGCTTAGGATTAGTGGGGGGACTAGCGGGTGAGCAGTTCTTC	CASSLGLVGGLAGEQFF
TRBD2	15	medium-sized	TRBV7-3	TRBJ2-5	TGTGCCAGCAGCTTAATGGCGGGGGGTGGTGAGACCCAGTACTTC	CASSLMAGGGETQYF
TRBD2	17	medium-sized	TRBV30	TRBJ2-5	TGTGCCTGGAGTGCTCCACTAGCGGGGGGGCCTCGGGAGACCCAGTACTTC	CAWSAPLAGGPRETQYF
NA	16	few	TRBV9	TRBJ1-3	TGTGCCAGCAGCGTATTGGACGGGAGCTCTGGAAACACCATATATTTT	CASSVLDGSSGNTIYF
TRBD2	15	few	TRBV24-1	TRBJ2-2	TGTGCCACCAGTGACACCGGGACTACGACCGGGGAGCTGTTCTTT	CATSDTGTTTGELFF
NA	16	NA	TRBV11-3	TRBJ2-2	TGTGCCAGCAGCTTAGGGAAACCGTATGGCACCGGGGAGCTGTTTTTT	CASSLGKPYGTGELFF
NA	14	few	TRBV6-1	TRBJ2-1	TGTGCCAGCAGTGGACTTAGGGCGTACAATGAGCAGTTCTTC	CASSGLRAYNEQFF
NA	15	NA	TRBV7-4	TRBJ1-2	TGTGCCAGCAGCCAGTATCGGACAGCTAACTATGGCTACACCTTC	CASSQYRTANYGYTF
TRBD1	14	few	TRBV20-1	TRBJ2-1	TGCAGTGCTATTCGACAGGGGTCCTACAATGAGCAGTTCTTC	CSAIRQGSYNEQFF
NA	12	medium-sized	TRBV20-1	TRBJ2-7	TGCAGTGCCTTGAAAAACCGGTACGAGCAGTACTTC	CSALKNRYEQYF
NA	10	medium-sized	TRBV20-1	TRBJ2-7	TGCAGTGCTAGATCCTACGAGCAGTACTTC	CSARSYEQYF
NA	12	few	TRBV7-3	TRBJ2-1	TGTGCCAGCAGCTTTGGGGGGCATGAGCAGTTCTTC	CASSFGGHEQFF
NA	12	large	TRBV6-5	TRBJ1-2	TGTGCCAGCAGTTACGGGAACTATGGCTACACCTTC	CASSYGNYGYTF
NA	14	medium-sized	TRBV12-3/TRBV12-4	TRBJ2-3	TGTGCCAGCAGTTTGACGGCCAACACAGATACGCAGTATTTT	CASSLTANTDTQYF
NA	15	NA	TRBV20-1	TRBJ2-7	TGCAGTGCTAGAGATGAGGAAGGGGCCACATACGAGCAGTACTTC	CSARDEEGATYEQYF
TRBD1	15	many	TRBV3-1	TRBJ1-1	TGTGCCAGCAGCCGTCTGGGACAGGGTAACACTGAAGCTTTCTTT	CASSRLGQGNTEAFF